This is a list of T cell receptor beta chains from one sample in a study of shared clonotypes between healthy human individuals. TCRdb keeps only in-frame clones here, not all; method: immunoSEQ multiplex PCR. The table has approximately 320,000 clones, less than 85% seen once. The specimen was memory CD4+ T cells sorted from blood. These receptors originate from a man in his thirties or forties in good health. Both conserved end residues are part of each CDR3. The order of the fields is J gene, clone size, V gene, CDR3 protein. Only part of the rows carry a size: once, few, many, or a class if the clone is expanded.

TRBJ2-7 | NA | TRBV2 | CASFRDTREQYF
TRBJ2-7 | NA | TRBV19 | CASSAPGTSGYEQYF
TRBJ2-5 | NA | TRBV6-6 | CASSYFFGEGETQYF
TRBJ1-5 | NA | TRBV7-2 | CASSLRGPGSNQPQHF
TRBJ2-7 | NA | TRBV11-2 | CASSLVAGGYEQYF
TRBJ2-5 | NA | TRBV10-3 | CAIRSRVEETQYF
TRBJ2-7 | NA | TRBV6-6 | CASRGTYEQYF
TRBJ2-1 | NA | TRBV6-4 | CASSERAGGAGHNEQFF
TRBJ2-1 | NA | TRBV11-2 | CASSLGSSYNEQFF
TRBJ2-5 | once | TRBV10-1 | CASSDSATGFGETQYF
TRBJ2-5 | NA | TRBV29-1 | CSAGGTRETQYF
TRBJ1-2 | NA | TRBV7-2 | CASRPPAYNYGYTF
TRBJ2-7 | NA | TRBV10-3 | CAIRTSGGTTYEQYF
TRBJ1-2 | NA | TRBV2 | CASSEARGNYGYTF
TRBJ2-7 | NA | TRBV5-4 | CASSPTSGKTYEQYF
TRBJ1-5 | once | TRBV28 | CASSPGQRQPQHF
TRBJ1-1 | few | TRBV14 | CASSLQGNTEAFF
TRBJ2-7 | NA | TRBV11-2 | CASSLAGTNEQYF
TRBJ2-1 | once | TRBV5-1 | CASSSSIGRLIGGSYNEQFF
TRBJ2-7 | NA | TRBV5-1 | CASSFDRGLSYEQYF
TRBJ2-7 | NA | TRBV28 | CASSLERRYEQYF
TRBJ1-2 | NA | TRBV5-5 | CASSLGGAANYGYTF
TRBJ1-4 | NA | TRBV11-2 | CASSNLQGHLGKLFF
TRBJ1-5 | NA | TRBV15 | CATSSRDLNQPQHF
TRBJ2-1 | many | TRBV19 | CASSLLIVNEQFF
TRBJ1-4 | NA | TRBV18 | CASCSGTELNEKLFF
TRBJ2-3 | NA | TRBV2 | CASGLVEDTQYF
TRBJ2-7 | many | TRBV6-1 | CASSRQGHRYEQYF
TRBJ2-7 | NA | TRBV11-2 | CASSPTSGSSYEQYF
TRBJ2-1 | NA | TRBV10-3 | CAISYSGNIGYNEQFF
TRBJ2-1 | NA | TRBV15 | CATSRITYNEQFF
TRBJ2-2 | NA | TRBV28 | CASSRRLVRTGELFF
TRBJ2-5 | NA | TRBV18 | CASSPRQGTKETQYF
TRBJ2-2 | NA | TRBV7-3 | CASSRRTNGELFF
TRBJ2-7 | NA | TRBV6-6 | CASSPPGQGSREQYF
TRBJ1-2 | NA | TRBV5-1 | CASSEGANYGYTF
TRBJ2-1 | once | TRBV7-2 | CASSLEPSYNEQFF
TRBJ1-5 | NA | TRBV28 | CASSPPQGIKQPQHF
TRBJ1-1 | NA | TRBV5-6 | CASSLETGTEAFF
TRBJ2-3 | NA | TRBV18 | CASSPGVFGDTQYF